Each of the 4 T cell receptor beta chains below was sequenced from the same sample in a study of blood T cell repertoires in COVID-19. TCRdb keeps only in-frame clones here, not all; method: immunoSEQ multiplex PCR. The sample holds 200,000 to 300,000 clones, around 88% seen once. The specimen sequenced was PBMCs or T cells enriched from blood (not recorded which). The source is a woman aged 40 to 49 with acute COVID-19.

Only a few counts were recorded for this clone. The gene calls are TRBV24-1 and TRBJ2-5; 7 bases match TRBD1. The CDR3 length is 15 residues. From germline, CDR1 is KGHDR and CDR2 SFDVKD. The ends lost 5 bases at V and 1 base at J; junction bases unmatched: 6. CDR3 sequence reads: CATSVGGEAQETQYF. CDR3 nucleotides: TGTGCCACCAGTGTAGGGGGCGAAGCCCAAGAGACCCAGTACTTC.

The chain couples TRBV19 to TRBJ2-1, with 11 bases matching TRBD2. The CDR3 extends over 15 amino acids. The V gene end was trimmed by 3 bases and the J gene end by 7 bases; junction bases not matched to a gene: 5. Per the germline V gene, CDR1 is LNHDA and CDR2 is SQIVND (reference sequence). This chain's CDR3 is CASSIRGTSGNEQFF. CDR3 in DNA: TGTGCCAGTAGTATTCGCGGGACTAGCGGAAATGAGCAGTTCTTC.

Details on this clone: This sample also contains other DNA sequences that code for the same CDR3. The chain joins TRBV12-3 or TRBV12-4 to TRBJ1-5; weak D call: TRBD1 (5 bases). This CDR3 has 13 residues. Trimming shortened V by 5 bases and J by 6 bases, and 11 bases separated the two germline ends. CDR3 amino acids: CASSPQGGQPQHF. In nucleotides, the CDR3 is TGTGCCAGCAGTCCGCAGGGCGGTCAGCCCCAGCATTTT.

CDR3 residues: CARSRGQFYEQYF. Written as DNA, the CDR3 is TGTGCCAGAAGCAGGGGACAGTTCTACGAGCAGTACTTC. The chain uses TRBV5-3 and TRBJ2-7, with 7 bases matching TRBD1. TRBV5-3 is designated an ORF whose function remains uncertain. This CDR3 is 13 amino acids long. V gave up 4 bases and J gave up 3 bases; unmatched junction bases: 4.